This T cell receptor beta chain emerged from a study of CD8+ T cells in alopecia areata. Treatment denoted: oral pan-JAK inhibitor, 5-10 mg twice daily. The CDR3 loop spans 18 amino acids. Per the germline V gene, CDR1 is LNHDA and CDR2 is SQIVND (reference sequence). The V gene lost 5 bases and the J gene lost 0 bases, with 23 bases spanning the gap. The authors extracted RNA and reverse transcribed it into cDNA as the sequencing template. TCRdb's copy holds only in-frame clones and misses some; the assay was immunoSEQ multiplex PCR. The sample includes approximately 150,000 clones, more than 85% seen only once; the top ten take around 13%.

The receptor's source is a human donor with alopecia areata. V gene TRBV19 combines with J gene TRBJ2-7, with D possibly TRBD1 on 6 matching bases. Sample: CD8+ T cells sorted from blood, taken at week 4, from a patient treated with tofacitinib. The CDR3 sequence is CASSPRPSPGAHSYEQYF. CDR3 DNA sequence: TGTGCCAGTAGTCCCAGACCCTCCCCAGGGGCACACTCCTACGAGCAGTACTTC.